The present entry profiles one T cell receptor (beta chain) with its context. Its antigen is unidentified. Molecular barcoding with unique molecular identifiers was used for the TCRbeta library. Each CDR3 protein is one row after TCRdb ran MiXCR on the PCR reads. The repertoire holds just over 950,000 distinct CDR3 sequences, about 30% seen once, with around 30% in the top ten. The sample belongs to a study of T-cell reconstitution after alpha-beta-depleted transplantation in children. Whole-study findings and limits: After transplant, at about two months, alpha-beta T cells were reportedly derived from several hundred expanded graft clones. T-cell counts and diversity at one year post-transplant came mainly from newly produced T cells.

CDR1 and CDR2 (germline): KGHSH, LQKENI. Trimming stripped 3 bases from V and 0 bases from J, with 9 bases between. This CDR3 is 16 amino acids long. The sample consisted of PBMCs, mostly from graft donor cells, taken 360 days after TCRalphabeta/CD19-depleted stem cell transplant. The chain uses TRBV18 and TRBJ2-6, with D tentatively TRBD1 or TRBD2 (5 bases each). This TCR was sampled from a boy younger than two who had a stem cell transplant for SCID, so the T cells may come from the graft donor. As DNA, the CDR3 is TGTGCCAGCTCACCGGTTGGGACCTCTGGGGCCAACGTCCTGACTTTC. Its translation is CASSPVGTSGANVLTF.